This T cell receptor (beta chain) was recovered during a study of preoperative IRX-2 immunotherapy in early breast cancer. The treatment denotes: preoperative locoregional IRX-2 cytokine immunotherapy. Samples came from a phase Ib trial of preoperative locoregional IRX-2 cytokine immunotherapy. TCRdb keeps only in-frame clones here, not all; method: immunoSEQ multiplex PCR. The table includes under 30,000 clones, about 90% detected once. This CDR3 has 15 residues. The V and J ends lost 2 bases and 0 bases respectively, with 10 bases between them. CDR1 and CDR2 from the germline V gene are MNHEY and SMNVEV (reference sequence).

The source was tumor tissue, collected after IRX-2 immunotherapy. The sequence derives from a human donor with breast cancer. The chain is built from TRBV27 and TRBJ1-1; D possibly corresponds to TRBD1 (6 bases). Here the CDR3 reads CASSLADSLNTEAFF. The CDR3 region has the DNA TGTGCCAGCAGTTTAGCGGACAGTCTGAACACTGAAGCTTTCTTT.